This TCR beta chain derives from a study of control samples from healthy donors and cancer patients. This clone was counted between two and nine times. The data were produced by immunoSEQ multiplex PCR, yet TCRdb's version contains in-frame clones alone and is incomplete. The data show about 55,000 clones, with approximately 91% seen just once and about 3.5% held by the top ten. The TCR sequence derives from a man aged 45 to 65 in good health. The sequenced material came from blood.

CDR3 DNA sequence: TGTGCCACCAGTGATTTGGCTGGTAACCAGCCCCAGCATTTT. Its protein is CATSDLAGNQPQHF. The chain links TRBV24-1 to TRBJ1-5; D call uncertain. This CDR3 contains 14 residues. The germline V gene encodes CDR1 KGHDR and CDR2 SFDVKD. The V and J ends lost 0 bases and 7 bases respectively, with 9 bases between them.